A single sample gave rise to the 11 T cell receptor beta chains below, sequenced in a study of PD-1 blockade in mismatch repair-deficient tumors. TCRdb's copy holds only in-frame clones and misses some; the assay was immunoSEQ multiplex PCR. The table has about 110,000 clones, 70% to 80% seen once. Material: peripheral blood, obtained about 60 weeks after starting pembrolizumab. These receptors all stem from an adult with mismatch repair-deficient cancer.

This chain uses TRBV13 with TRBJ2-2; D remains ambiguous. V gave up 3 bases and J gave up 8 bases, with 10 bases separating them. CDR3 length: 13 residues. CDR1 and CDR2 (germline): PRHDT, FYEKMQ (reference sequence). CDR3 loop: CASSLWPTGELFF. CDR3 in DNA: TGTGCCAGCAGCTTGTGGCCAACGGGGGAGCTGTTTTTT. The full variable domain, with the rest looked up from reference TRBV13 and TRBJ2-2, is AAGVIQSPRHLIKEKRETATLKCYPIPRHDTVYWYQQGPGQDPQFLISFYEKMQSDKGSIPDRFSAQQFSDYHSELNMSSLELGDSALYFCASSLWPTGELFFGEGSRLTVL.

This clone was picked up a small number of times. The chain joins TRBV9 to TRBJ2-3; 11 nucleotides agree with TRBD2. The CDR3 has 15 amino acids. Germline CDR1 is SGDLS and CDR2 is YYNGEE. With 0 bases clipped from V and 6 bases from J, the junction kept 3 bases outside the gene matches. CDR3 nucleotides: TGTGCCAGCAGCGTAGTAGCGGGAGGGCCCGATACGCAGTATTTT. Its protein product is CASSVVAGGPDTQYF.

The V gene is TRBV6-5, the J gene TRBJ1-1, with D possibly matching TRBD1 (6 bases). Trimming pared 2 bases from V and 11 bases from J, leaving 12 bases between. There are 12 residues in the CDR3. CDR1 is MNHEY, CDR2 SVGAGI, per germline. In nucleotides, the CDR3 is TGTGCCAGCAGTTACGGAGCAGGGGCGGCTTTCTTT. Translating it yields CASSYGAGAAFF.

J is TRBJ1-1 and V is TRBV5-1; 9 bases agree with TRBD1. The length of the CDR3 is 15 residues. Trimming took 0 bases from V and 5 from J; bases not matched to a gene: 5. Germline CDR1 reads SGHRS; CDR2 reads YFSETQ. The CDR3 DNA reads TGCGCCAGCAGCTTGGTGAGCGGGACAGGGACTGAAGCTTTCTTT. This gives the protein CASSLVSGTGTEAFF.

The chain uses TRBV7-9 and TRBJ2-7, with 11 bases fitting TRBD2. V was pared by 4 bases and J by 3 bases, with 5 bases of the junction left unmatched. Germline assignment: CDR1 SEHNR and CDR2 FQNEAQ (reference sequence). This CDR3 comprises 15 residues. CDR3 loop: CASSSSGGTFYEQYF. CDR3 nucleotide sequence: TGTGCCAGCAGCTCTAGCGGGGGGACTTTCTACGAGCAGTACTTC.

A single count supports this clone. This rearrangement joins TRBV6-5 to TRBJ2-5; D remains ambiguous. CDR1 is MNHEY and CDR2 is SVGAGI in the germline V gene. Trimming left V 5 bases short and J 0 bases short, with 7 bases between. This CDR3 comprises 13 residues. CDR3 sequence (DNA): TGTGCCAGCAGTAACACTTACCAAGAGACCCAGTACTTC. Translating it yields CASSNTYQETQYF.

V and J are TRBV9 and TRBJ2-7; no clear D. CDR3 length: 16 residues. V shed 4 bases and J shed 5 bases, with 22 bases lying between them. Germline CDR1 and CDR2: SGDLS and YYNGEE. In DNA, the CDR3 is TGTGCCAGCAGCCCGGCAGGCCTTCCTGGAGCCGACGAGCAGTACTTC. As protein: CASSPAGLPGADEQYF.

The chain recombines TRBV7-6 with TRBJ2-6; D call uncertain. The CDR3 runs 17 residues. The V gene lost 5 bases and the J gene lost 0 bases, with 14 bases spanning the gap. Germline-derived CDR1 and CDR2 are SGHVS and FNYEAQ. CDR3 bases: TGTGCCAGCAGCCCCGGCAGCCCAAGCTCTGGGGCCAACGTCCTGACTTTC. It translates to CASSPGSPSSGANVLTF.

This clone occurred once. V usage is TRBV11-3 and J usage is TRBJ2-7, with D perhaps matching TRBD1 (6 bases). CDR1 is SGHNT and CDR2 is YENEEA in the germline V gene. This CDR3 comprises 13 residues. V was cut by 7 bases and J by 1 base, with 11 bases left in between. The CDR3 DNA is TGTGCCAGCAAGTACAGGGAATCCTACGAGCAGTACTTC. Translated, it gives CASKYRESYEQYF.

This chain links TRBV18 with TRBJ1-4; perhaps TRBD1 as D (5 bases). Germline-derived CDR1 and CDR2 are KGHSH and LQKENI. CDR3 length: 19 amino acids. Trimming shortened V by 3 bases and J by 4 bases, and 24 bases separated the two germline ends. The CDR3 is CASSPLAPNGGGLNEKLFF. The CDR3 region has the DNA TGTGCCAGCTCACCCCTCGCCCCGAATGGTGGGGGACTTAATGAAAAACTGTTTTTT.

The V call is TRBV18, the J call TRBJ2-2, with TRBD2 matching 11 bases. Per the germline V gene, CDR1 is KGHSH and CDR2 is LQKENI. After removal of 5 bases from V and 2 bases from J, the junction contained 13 bases not matched to a gene. The CDR3 loop spans 19 amino acids. The CDR3 nucleotides read TGTGCCAGCTCATCGCTCCTACTAGCGGGAGTTTCAAACACCGGGGAGCTGTTTTTT. It is translated as CASSSLLLAGVSNTGELFF.